A selection of T cell receptor beta chains follows, all from one sample in a study of synovial regulatory T cells in juvenile arthritis. Method: immunoSEQ multiplex PCR; TCRdb's copy keeps in-frame clones and lacks some. The sample totals approximately 10,000 clones; its top ten clones hold approximately 1.5%. What was sequenced was Treg cells from blood. All receptors come from a donor younger than 30 with juvenile idiopathic arthritis. Each CDR3 is given with its conserved first and last residue. The size of a clone is reported for some rows only, either as once, few or many, or as a class for expanded clones.

CASSQEYHGTGELFF TRBJ2-2 - 15 TRBV4-1
CASSAPPRGHEQYF TRBJ2-7 - 14 TRBV9
CASSLDGGTNEQFF TRBJ2-1 - 14 TRBV7-2
CASSDHLRTAYGYTF TRBJ1-2 - 15 TRBV6-1
CASSSTANTGELFF TRBJ2-2 - 14 TRBV6-5
CATSRDLPYGYTF TRBJ1-2 - 13 TRBV15
CASSSRRTWRSSYEQYF TRBJ2-7 - 17 TRBV13
CASSQGQINQPQHF TRBJ1-5 - 14 TRBV18
CASTTPTGNQPQHF TRBJ1-5 - 14 TRBV6-5
CSVEAEGVTNEKLFF TRBJ1-4 - 15 TRBV29-1
CASRLDLDNEQFF TRBJ2-1 - 13 TRBV7-3
CASTQGEGQFF TRBJ2-1 - 11 TRBV2
CASRELNQPQHF TRBJ1-5 - 12 TRBV19
CASSESHPSGNTIYF TRBJ1-3 - 15 TRBV2
CASSLTPGPQPQHF TRBJ1-5 - 14 TRBV5-4
CASSTGTQPQHF TRBJ1-5 - 12 TRBV6-5
CASNPAVGVQFF TRBJ2-1 - 12 TRBV5-1
CASSLYLGGTEAFF TRBJ1-1 - 14 TRBV5-6
CAWSVFGTLGEKLFF TRBJ1-4 - 15 TRBV30
CSVELLPRGGTGNTIYF TRBJ1-3 - 17 TRBV29-1
CASSFRDRGTEAFF TRBJ1-1 - 14 TRBV7-6
CASNYQGVVAGELFF TRBJ2-2 - 15 TRBV5-6
CANSNAPGEYGYTF TRBJ1-2 - 14 TRBV6-5
CASSSGTGNTEAFF TRBJ1-1 - 14 TRBV5-1
CASRPGPGTGRSYNEQFF TRBJ2-1 medium-sized 18 TRBV7-9
CASSTPTYEQYF TRBJ2-7 - 12 TRBV18
CASSSAGGWGNTIYF TRBJ1-3 - 15 TRBV6-5
CAWSTRDRAGYEQYF TRBJ2-7 - 15 TRBV30
CASSPGQGGLLGAYGYTF TRBJ1-2 - 18 TRBV27
CASSQKSPGGEVETQYF TRBJ2-5 - 17 TRBV4-2
CASSYSGGFNYGYTF TRBJ1-2 - 15 TRBV6-5
CASSLVPSSPDTQYF TRBJ2-3 - 15 TRBV7-7
CASSLRREKLFF TRBJ1-4 - 12 TRBV5-6
CASSPTGPYEQYF TRBJ2-7 - 13 TRBV7-9
CASSYLDRVSTEAFF TRBJ1-1 - 15 TRBV6-5